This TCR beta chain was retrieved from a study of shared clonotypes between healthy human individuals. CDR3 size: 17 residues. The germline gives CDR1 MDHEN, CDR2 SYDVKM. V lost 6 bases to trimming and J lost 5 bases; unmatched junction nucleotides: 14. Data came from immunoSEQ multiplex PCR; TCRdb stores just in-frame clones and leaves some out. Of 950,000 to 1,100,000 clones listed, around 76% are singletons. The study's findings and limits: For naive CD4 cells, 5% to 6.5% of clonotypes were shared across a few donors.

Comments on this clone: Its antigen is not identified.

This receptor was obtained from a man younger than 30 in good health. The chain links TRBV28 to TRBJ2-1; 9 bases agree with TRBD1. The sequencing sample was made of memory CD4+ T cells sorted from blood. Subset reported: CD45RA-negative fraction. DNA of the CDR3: TGTGCCAGCAGCGCGGCTGGGAGGACAGGGGACCACAATGAGCAGTTCTTC. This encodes CASSAAGRTGDHNEQFF.